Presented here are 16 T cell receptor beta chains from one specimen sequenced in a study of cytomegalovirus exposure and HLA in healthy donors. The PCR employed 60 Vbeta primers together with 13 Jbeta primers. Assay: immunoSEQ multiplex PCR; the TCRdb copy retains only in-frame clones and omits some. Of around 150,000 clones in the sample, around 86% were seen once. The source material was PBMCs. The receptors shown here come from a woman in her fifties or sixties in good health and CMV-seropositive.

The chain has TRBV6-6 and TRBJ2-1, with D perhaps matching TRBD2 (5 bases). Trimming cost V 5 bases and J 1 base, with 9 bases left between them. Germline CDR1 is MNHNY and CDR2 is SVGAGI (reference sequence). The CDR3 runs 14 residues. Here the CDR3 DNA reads TGTGCCAGCAGTCCAGGCGGGTCCTACAATGAGCAGTTCTTC. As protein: CASSPGGSYNEQFF.

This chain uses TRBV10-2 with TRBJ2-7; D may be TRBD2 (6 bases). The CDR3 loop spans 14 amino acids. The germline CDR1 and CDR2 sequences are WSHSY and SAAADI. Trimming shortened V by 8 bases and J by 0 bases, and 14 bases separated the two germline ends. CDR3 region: CASLELAHSYEQYF. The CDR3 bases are TGCGCCAGCCTAGAGCTAGCGCACTCCTACGAGCAGTACTTC.

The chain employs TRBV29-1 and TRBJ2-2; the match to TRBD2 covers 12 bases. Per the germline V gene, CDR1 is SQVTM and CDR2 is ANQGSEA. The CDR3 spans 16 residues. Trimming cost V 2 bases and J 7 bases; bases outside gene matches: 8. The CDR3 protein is CSVERLAGGPNGELFF. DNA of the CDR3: TGCAGCGTTGAACGGCTAGCGGGGGGGCCGAACGGGGAGCTGTTTTTT.

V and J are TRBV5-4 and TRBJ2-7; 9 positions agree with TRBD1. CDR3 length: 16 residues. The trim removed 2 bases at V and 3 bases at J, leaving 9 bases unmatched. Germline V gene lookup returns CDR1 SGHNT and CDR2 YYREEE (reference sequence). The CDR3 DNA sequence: TGTGCCAGCAGCTTTGCCACAGGGGGCTCGTACTACGAGCAGTACTTC. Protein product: CASSFATGGSYYEQYF.

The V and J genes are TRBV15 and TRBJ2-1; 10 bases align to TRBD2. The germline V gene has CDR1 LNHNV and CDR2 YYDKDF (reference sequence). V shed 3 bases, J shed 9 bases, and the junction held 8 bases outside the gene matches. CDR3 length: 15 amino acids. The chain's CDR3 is CATSRGLAGVTEQFF. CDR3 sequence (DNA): TGTGCCACCAGCAGGGGCCTAGCGGGAGTAACTGAGCAGTTCTTC.

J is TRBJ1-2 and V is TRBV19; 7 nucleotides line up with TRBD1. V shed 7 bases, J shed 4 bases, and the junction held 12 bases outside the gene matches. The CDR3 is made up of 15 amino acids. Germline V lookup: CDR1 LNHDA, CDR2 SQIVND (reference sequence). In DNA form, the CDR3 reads TGTGCCAGTACAGTACGGGGACAGCTACGCTATGGCTACACCTTC. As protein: CASTVRGQLRYGYTF.

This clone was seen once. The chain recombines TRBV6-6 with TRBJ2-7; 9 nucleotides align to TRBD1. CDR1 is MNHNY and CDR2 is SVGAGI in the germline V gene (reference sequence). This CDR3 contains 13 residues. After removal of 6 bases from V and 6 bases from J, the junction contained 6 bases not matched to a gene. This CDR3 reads CASSRADRGEQYF. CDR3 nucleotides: TGTGCCAGCAGCCGAGCGGACAGGGGCGAGCAGTACTTC.

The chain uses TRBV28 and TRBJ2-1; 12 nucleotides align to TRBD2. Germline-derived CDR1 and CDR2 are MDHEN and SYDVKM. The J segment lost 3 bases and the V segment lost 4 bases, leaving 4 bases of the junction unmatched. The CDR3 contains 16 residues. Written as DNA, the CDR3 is TGTGCCAGCAGTTCCGGACTAGCGGGACTCTACAATGAGCAGTTCTTC. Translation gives CASSSGLAGLYNEQFF.

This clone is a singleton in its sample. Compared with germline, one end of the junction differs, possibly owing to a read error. The CDR3 DNA is TGTGCCGGCAGTCCAACAGGGAGCGGTCAGCCCCAGCATTTT. It translates to CAGSPTGSGQPQHF. The rearrangement links TRBV2 to TRBJ1-5, with D possibly matching TRBD1 (6 bases). There are 14 residues in the CDR3. Per the germline V gene, CDR1 is SNHLY and CDR2 is FYNNEI.

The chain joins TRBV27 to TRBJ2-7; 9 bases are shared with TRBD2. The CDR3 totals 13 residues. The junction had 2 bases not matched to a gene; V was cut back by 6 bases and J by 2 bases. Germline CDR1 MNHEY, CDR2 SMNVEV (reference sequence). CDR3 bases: TGTGCCAGCAGATCTAGCGGGACCTACGAGCAGTACTTC. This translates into CASRSSGTYEQYF.

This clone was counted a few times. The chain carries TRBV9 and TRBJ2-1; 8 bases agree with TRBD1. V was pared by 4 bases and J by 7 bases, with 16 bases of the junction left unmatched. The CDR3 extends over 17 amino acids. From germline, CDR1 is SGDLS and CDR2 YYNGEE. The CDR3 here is CASSPQSGGAGLNEQFF. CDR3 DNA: TGTGCCAGCAGCCCTCAGTCAGGGGGCGCGGGGCTAAATGAGCAGTTCTTC.

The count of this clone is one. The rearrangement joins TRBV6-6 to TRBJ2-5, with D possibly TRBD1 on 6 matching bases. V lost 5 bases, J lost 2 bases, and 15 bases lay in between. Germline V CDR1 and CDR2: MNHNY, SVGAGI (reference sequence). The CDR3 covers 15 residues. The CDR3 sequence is CASSHIPGTQETQYF. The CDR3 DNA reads TGTGCCAGCAGTCACATACCCGGGACACAAGAGACCCAGTACTTC.

This CDR3 is CASSSQRGGAETQYF. In DNA, the CDR3 is TGTGCCAGCAGCTCCCAGCGGGGAGGGGCGGAGACCCAGTACTTC. This chain uses TRBV11-2 with TRBJ2-5; 7 bases align to TRBD2. The V and J ends lost 4 bases and 5 bases, in that order; junction bases with no gene match: 10. This CDR3 has 15 amino acids. The germline V gene has CDR1 SGHAT and CDR2 FQNNGV.

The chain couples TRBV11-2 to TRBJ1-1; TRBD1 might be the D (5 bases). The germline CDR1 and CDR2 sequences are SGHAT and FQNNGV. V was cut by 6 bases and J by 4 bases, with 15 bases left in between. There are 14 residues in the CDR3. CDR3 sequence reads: CASREGIGRTEAFF. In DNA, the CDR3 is TGTGCCAGCAGGGAGGGGATTGGGCGCACTGAAGCTTTCTTT.

CDR3 sequence: CASSLNRDPSYTF. The CDR3 DNA is TGCGCCAGCAGCTTGAACAGAGACCCTAGCTACACCTTC. The chain recombines TRBV5-1 with TRBJ1-2; D not certain. The V end lost 1 base, the J end lost 9 bases, and 13 bases lay between the germline ends. From germline, CDR1 is SGHRS and CDR2 YFSETQ. CDR3 size: 13 residues.

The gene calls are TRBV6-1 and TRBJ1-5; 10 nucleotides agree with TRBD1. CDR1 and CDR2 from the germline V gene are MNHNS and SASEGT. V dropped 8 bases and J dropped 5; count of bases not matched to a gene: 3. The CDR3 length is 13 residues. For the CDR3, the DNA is TGTGCCAGCGCCGGGACAGGGGATCAGCCCCAGCATTTT. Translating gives CASAGTGDQPQHF.